Shown below are 23 T cell receptor beta chains from a single sample sequenced in a study of blood T cell repertoires in COVID-19. This table comes from immunoSEQ multiplex PCR, and its TCRdb copy is limited to in-frame clones, with some not included. The table has fewer than 250,000 clones, under 90% seen once; the top ten hold about 6.5%. The material sequenced was peripheral blood. The receptors shown here come from a man aged 55-75 years who had recovered from COVID-19.

The chain combines TRBV7-2 with TRBJ1-5; the match to TRBD1 covers 9 bases. Losses at the gene ends were 0 bases for V and 7 bases for J; bases not matched to a gene: 7. The CDR3 has 16 residues. CDR1 is SGHTA and CDR2 is FQGNSA in the germline V gene. The CDR3 sequence is CASSLAGGQGGQPQHF. The DNA for the CDR3 is TGTGCCAGCAGCTTAGCGGGGGGACAGGGAGGCCAGCCCCAGCATTTT.

The rearrangement joins TRBV11-2 to TRBJ2-7; D is perhaps TRBD1 (6 bases). CDR1 and CDR2 (germline): SGHAT, FQNNGV. Trimming removed 2 bases at V and 8 bases at J, with 10 bases between. The CDR3 sequence is 12 residues long. The CDR3 DNA is TGTGCCAGCAGCTTAAAGGGGGATAAGCAGTACTTC. Its translation is CASSLKGDKQYF.

V usage is TRBV6-1 and J usage is TRBJ2-6; 7 nucleotides line up with TRBD1. The CDR3 length is 17 residues. The germline V gene encodes CDR1 MNHNS and CDR2 SASEGT. V was clipped by 4 bases and J by 3 bases; unmatched bases: 9. The CDR3 is CASSVDRDSYGANVLTF. CDR3 bases: TGTGCCAGCAGTGTTGACAGGGATTCGTATGGGGCCAACGTCCTGACTTTC.

This sequence joins TRBV5-1 and TRBJ2-3; TRBD2 matches 11 bases. The CDR3 runs to 17 residues. Germline CDR1 SGHRS, CDR2 YFSETQ. With V trimmed by 4 bases and J by 4 bases, 11 bases remained unmatched. The CDR3 coding sequence is TGCGCCAGCAGCCTACAAACTAGCGGGGGCTCCCCAGATACGCAGTATTTT. Its protein product is CASSLQTSGGSPDTQYF.

This clone was recorded once. The chain combines TRBV6-5 with TRBJ1-6; TRBD1 aligns across 10 bases. This CDR3 is built from 14 residues. With 6 bases clipped from V and 6 bases from J, the junction kept 2 bases outside the gene matches. The V gene's germline CDR1 is MNHEY and CDR2 SVGAGI. For the CDR3, the DNA is TGTGCCAGCAGCCGGACAGGGGGTAATTCACCCCTCCACTTT. The encoded protein is CASSRTGGNSPLHF.

V usage is TRBV27 and J usage is TRBJ2-5; 8 bases map to TRBD1. This CDR3 is 14 amino acids long. Trimming took 6 bases from V and 8 from J; bases not matched to a gene: 11. Per the germline V gene, CDR1 is MNHEY and CDR2 is SMNVEV (reference sequence). DNA for the CDR3: TGTGCCAGCAGCCAGACAGGGGCCAGCCGAACCCAGTACTTC. Amino acids: CASSQTGASRTQYF.

This clone was observed a single time. This chain uses TRBV6-5 with TRBJ2-3; 9 bases align to TRBD1. The CDR3 is 16 residues long. The germline gives CDR1 MNHEY, CDR2 SVGAGI. V shed 0 bases and J 4 bases; nucleotides not matched to a gene: 5. The CDR3 reads CASSYSPGQGPDTQYF. In DNA, the CDR3 is TGTGCCAGCAGTTACTCTCCGGGACAGGGTCCAGATACGCAGTATTTT.

The chain links TRBV9 to TRBJ2-5; 13 bases match TRBD2. V shed 4 bases and J 5 bases; nucleotides not matched to a gene: 8. Looked up from germline, CDR1 is SGDLS and CDR2 is YYNGEE. The CDR3 runs 16 residues. The CDR3 region is CASSPRGTSGKETQYF. The DNA of the CDR3 is TGTGCCAGCAGCCCCAGAGGGACTAGCGGGAAGGAGACCCAGTACTTC. Together with reference TRBV9 and TRBJ2-5, the CDR3 gives the full variable domain: DSGVTQTPKHLITATGQRVTLRCSPRSGDLSVYWYQQSLDQGLQFLIQYYNGEERAKGNILERFSAQQFPDLHSELNLSSLELGDSALYFCASSPRGTSGKETQYFGPGTRLLVL.

The rearrangement joins TRBV18 to TRBJ2-1; TRBD2 matches at 7 bases. This CDR3 region has 12 residues. Germline V gives CDR1 KGHSH, CDR2 LQKENI. V shed 2 bases and J 15 bases; nucleotides not matched to a gene: 7. CDR3 protein: CASSPTAGDRFF. CDR3 bases: TGTGCCAGCTCACCAACGGCGGGAGACCGGTTCTTC.

The chain is built from TRBV4-2 and TRBJ2-2; the D is unclear. The CDR3 consists of 14 residues. Germline CDR1 reads LGHNA; CDR2 reads YNFKEQ. The germline V and J ends were trimmed by 1 base and 4 bases, with 7 bases remaining between them. The CDR3 DNA is TGTGCCAGCAGCCAAGTACTTGTCACCGGGGAGCTGTTTTTT. It codes for CASSQVLVTGELFF.

This clone was seen a single time. CDR3 in amino acids: CASSLALSASGRADTQYF. Here the CDR3 DNA reads TGCGCCAGCAGCTTGGCCTTATCCGCTAGCGGGAGGGCAGATACGCAGTATTTT. The chain uses TRBV5-1 and TRBJ2-3; TRBD2 agrees at 12 bases. The CDR3 extends over 18 amino acids. After removal of 0 bases from V and 4 bases from J, the junction contained 9 bases not matched to a gene. Germline loops: CDR1 SGHRS, CDR2 YFSETQ.

The CDR3 DNA reads TGCGCCAGCAGCTTGGCCAAGACAGGGGGCTCTTACGTTACTGAAGCTTTCTTT. Translated: CASSLAKTGGSYVTEAFF. This sequence joins TRBV5-1 and TRBJ1-1, with TRBD1 matching over 10 bases. V dropped 0 bases and J dropped 5; count of bases not matched to a gene: 13. The CDR3 sequence is 18 residues long. Looked up from germline, CDR1 is SGHRS and CDR2 is YFSETQ.

V and J are TRBV7-2 and TRBJ1-5; 9 bases match TRBD1. Per germline, CDR1 SGHTA and CDR2 FQGNSA. V lost 5 bases and J lost 4; bases outside the gene matches: 9. The CDR3 runs to 16 residues. Here the CDR3 reads CASSQGGQGLNQPQHF. CDR3 DNA sequence: TGTGCCAGCAGCCAGGGGGGACAGGGCCTAAATCAGCCCCAGCATTTT.

This clone was observed a few times. The chain recombines TRBV5-6 with TRBJ1-1; D gene unclear. Trimming took off 4 bases at V and 2 bases at J, with 12 bases between the two ends. The length of the CDR3 is 14 residues. The germline V gene encodes CDR1 SGHDT and CDR2 YYEEEE. CDR3 nucleotide sequence: TGTGCCAGCAGCAGGCGTGAGGGCAACACTGAAGCTTTCTTT. Its protein product is CASSRREGNTEAFF.

The chain is built from TRBV7-3 and TRBJ2-2; tentatively, D is TRBD1 (5 bases). With 0 bases removed from V and 0 bases from J, the gap between germline ends came to 8 bases. The CDR3 consists of 16 residues. CDR1 is SGHTA, CDR2 FQGTGA, per germline. CDR3 in amino acids: CASSLTKDTNTGELFF. The CDR3 DNA follows: TGTGCCAGCAGCTTAACGAAGGACACGAACACCGGGGAGCTGTTTTTT.

The genes are TRBV19 and TRBJ2-1, with a weak D call TRBD2 (5 bases). The CDR3 extends over 15 amino acids. Looked up from germline, CDR1 is LNHDA and CDR2 is SQIVND (reference sequence). The V and J ends lost 3 bases and 5 bases respectively, with 14 bases between them. The chain's CDR3 is CASSIGGFRHNEQFF. The CDR3 region has the DNA TGTGCCAGTAGTATCGGCGGGTTTAGACACAATGAGCAGTTCTTC.

This chain uses TRBV11-3 with TRBJ2-2, with TRBD2 identical over 7 bases. Looked up from germline, CDR1 is SGHNT and CDR2 is YENEEA. V lost 5 bases and J lost 0; bases outside the gene matches: 9. The length of the CDR3 is 17 residues. The CDR3 bases are TGTGCCAGCAGCGAGGCTAGCGGCTATCCGAACACCGGGGAGCTGTTTTTT. It specifies CASSEASGYPNTGELFF.

This chain joins TRBV6-2 or TRBV6-3 and TRBJ1-3; D is uncertain. CDR3 length equals 15 residues. V was cut by 0 bases and J by 0 bases, with 6 bases left in between. Looked up from germline, CDR1 is MNHEY and CDR2 is SVGEGT. DNA of the CDR3: TGTGCCAGCAGTTACTCGGCCATCTCTGGAAACACCATATATTTT. This sequence encodes CASSYSAISGNTIYF.

The rearrangement joins TRBV29-1 to TRBJ2-5; 9 nucleotides line up with TRBD1. Trimming removed 6 bases from V and 13 bases from J; junction bases left unmatched: 6. Germline V gene data show CDR1 as SQVTM and CDR2 as ANQGSEA. The CDR3 extends over 10 amino acids. The CDR3 sequence: CSVDRGGLYF. CDR3 DNA: TGCAGCGTAGACAGGGGGGGACTGTACTTC.

This clone was picked up one time. The gene calls are TRBV5-4 and TRBJ2-5, with 10 nucleotides matching TRBD2. Germline V gives CDR1 SGHNT, CDR2 YYREEE (reference sequence). After removal of 4 bases from V and 5 bases from J, the junction contained 14 bases not matched to a gene. CDR3 length equals 17 residues. The CDR3, as DNA: TGTGCCAGCAGCCCCCCAAGCGGGAGGGGAACCGGGGAGACCCAGTACTTC. It encodes CASSPPSGRGTGETQYF.

This chain joins TRBV7-9 and TRBJ1-2; the D gene is possibly TRBD1 (5 bases). Germline-derived CDR1 and CDR2 are SEHNR and FQNEAQ (reference sequence). The CDR3 runs to 13 residues. Trimming left V 5 bases short and J 4 bases short, with 11 bases between. The CDR3 region is CASSERQIYGYTF. The CDR3 DNA reads as TGTGCCAGCAGCGAAAGACAGATCTATGGCTACACCTTC.

The chain joins TRBV27 to TRBJ2-1; 7 positions agree with TRBD2. The V gene's germline CDR1 is MNHEY and CDR2 SMNVEV (reference sequence). This CDR3 has 13 residues. Unmatched junction bases numbered 7, after V lost 5 bases and J lost 9 bases. CDR3 sequence reads: CASSGGENPEQFF. The CDR3 bases are TGTGCCAGCAGTGGGGGGGAAAATCCTGAGCAGTTCTTC.

The genes are TRBV28 and TRBJ1-6; 8 bases map to TRBD1. The V gene's germline CDR1 is MDHEN and CDR2 SYDVKM. The CDR3 is 15 residues long. J lost 7 bases, V lost 4 bases, and 6 bases had no gene match. CDR3 loop: CASSSPDRANSPLHF. For the CDR3, the DNA is TGTGCCAGCAGTTCCCCGGACAGGGCGAATTCACCCCTCCACTTT.